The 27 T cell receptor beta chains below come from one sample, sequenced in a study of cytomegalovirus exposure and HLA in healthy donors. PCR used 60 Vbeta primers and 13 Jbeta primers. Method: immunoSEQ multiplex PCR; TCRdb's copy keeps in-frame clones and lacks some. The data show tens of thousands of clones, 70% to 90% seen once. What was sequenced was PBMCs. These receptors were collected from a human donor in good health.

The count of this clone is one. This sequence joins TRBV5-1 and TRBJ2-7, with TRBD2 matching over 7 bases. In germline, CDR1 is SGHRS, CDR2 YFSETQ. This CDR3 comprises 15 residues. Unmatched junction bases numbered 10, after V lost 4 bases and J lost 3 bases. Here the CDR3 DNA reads TGCGCCAGCAGCCGGGAGGCAGGAGGGGTCTACGAGCAGTACTTC. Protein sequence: CASSREAGGVYEQYF.

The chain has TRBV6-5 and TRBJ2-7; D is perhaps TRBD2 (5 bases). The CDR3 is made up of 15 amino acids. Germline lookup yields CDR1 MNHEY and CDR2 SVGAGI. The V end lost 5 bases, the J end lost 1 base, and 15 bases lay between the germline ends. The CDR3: CASSHRSSGSYEQYF. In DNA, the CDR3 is TGTGCCAGCAGTCACAGATCCTCGGGGTCCTACGAGCAGTACTTC.

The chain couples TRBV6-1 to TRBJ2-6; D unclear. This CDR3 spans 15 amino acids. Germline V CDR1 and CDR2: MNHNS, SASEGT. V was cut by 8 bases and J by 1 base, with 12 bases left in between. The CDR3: CASRTTTSGANVLTF. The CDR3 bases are TGTGCCAGCCGTACCACAACGTCTGGGGCCAACGTCCTGACTTTC.

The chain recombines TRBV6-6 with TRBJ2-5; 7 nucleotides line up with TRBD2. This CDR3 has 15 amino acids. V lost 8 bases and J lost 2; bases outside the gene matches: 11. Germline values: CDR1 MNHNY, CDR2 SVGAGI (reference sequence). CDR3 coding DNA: TGTGCCAGCGTCGGGGGTAGCGGGCTACAAGAGACCCAGTACTTC. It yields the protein CASVGGSGLQETQYF.

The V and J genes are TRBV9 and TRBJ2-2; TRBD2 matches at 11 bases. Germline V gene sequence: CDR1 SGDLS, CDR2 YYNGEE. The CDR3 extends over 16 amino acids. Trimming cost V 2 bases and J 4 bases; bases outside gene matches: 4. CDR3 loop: CASSVTSGGSTGELFF. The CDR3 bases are TGTGCCAGCAGCGTCACTAGCGGGGGAAGCACCGGGGAGCTGTTTTTT. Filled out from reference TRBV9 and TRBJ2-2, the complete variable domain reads DSGVTQTPKHLITATGQRVTLRCSPRSGDLSVYWYQQSLDQGLQFLIQYYNGEERAKGNILERFSAQQFPDLHSELNLSSLELGDSALYFCASSVTSGGSTGELFFGEGSRLTVL.

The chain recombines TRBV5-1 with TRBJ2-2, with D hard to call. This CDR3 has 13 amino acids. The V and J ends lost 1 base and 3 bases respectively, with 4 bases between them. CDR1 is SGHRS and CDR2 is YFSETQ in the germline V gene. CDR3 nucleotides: TGCGCCAGCAGCTTGACGGACACCGGGGAGCTGTTTTTT. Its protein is CASSLTDTGELFF.

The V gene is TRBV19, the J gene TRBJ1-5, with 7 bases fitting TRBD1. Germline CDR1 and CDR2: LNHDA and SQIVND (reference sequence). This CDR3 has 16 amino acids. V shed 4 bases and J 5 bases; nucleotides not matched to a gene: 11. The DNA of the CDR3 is TGTGCCAGTAGTAACATCGACAGGGATAGGTATCAGCCCCAGCATTTT. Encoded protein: CASSNIDRDRYQPQHF.

The CDR3: CASSRGLAGFGQDEQYF. DNA for the CDR3: TGTGCCAGCAGCAGGGGACTAGCGGGTTTTGGACAAGACGAGCAGTACTTC. The rearrangement uses TRBV7-2 and TRBJ2-7; 12 nucleotides line up with TRBD2. Trimming at V came to 5 bases and at J to 5 bases, leaving 13 bases not matched to a gene. The germline CDR1 and CDR2 sequences are SGHTA and FQGNSA. CDR3 size: 17 residues. The full variable domain, with the rest looked up from reference TRBV7-2 and TRBJ2-7, is GAGVSQSPSNKVTEKGKDVELRCDPISGHTALYWYRQSLGQGLEFLIYFQGNSAPDKSGLPSDRFSAERTGGSVSTLTIQRTQQEDSAVYLCASSRGLAGFGQDEQYFGPGTRLTVT.

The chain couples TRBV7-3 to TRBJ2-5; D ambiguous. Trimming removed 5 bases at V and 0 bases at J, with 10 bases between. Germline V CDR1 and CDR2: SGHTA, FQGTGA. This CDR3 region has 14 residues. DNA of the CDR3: TGTGCCAGCAGCCCCCAGGCAAACCAAGAGACCCAGTACTTC. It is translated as CASSPQANQETQYF.

The CDR3 bases are TGTGCCAGCAGCTTAGGGGGGGGAACTTACAATGAGCAGTTCTTC. It encodes CASSLGGGTYNEQFF. V is TRBV5-4 and J is TRBJ2-1, with TRBD2 as a possible D gene (7 bases). V lost 2 bases to trimming and J lost 4 bases, with 13 bases between them. The CDR3 is made up of 15 amino acids. CDR1 is SGHNT, CDR2 YYREEE, per germline (reference sequence).

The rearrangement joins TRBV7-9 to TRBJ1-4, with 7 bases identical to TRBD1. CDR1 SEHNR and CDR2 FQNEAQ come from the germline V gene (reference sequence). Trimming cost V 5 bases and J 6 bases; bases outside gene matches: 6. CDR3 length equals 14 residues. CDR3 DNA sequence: TGTGCCAGCAGCCCCGGGACAGAGTATGAAAAACTGTTTTTT. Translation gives CASSPGTEYEKLFF.

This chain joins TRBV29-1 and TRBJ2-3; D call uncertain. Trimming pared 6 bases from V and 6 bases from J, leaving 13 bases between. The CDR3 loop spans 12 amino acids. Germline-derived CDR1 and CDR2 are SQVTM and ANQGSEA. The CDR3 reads CSVALPGDTQYF. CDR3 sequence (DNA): TGCAGCGTCGCCTTGCCCGGGGATACGCAGTATTTT.

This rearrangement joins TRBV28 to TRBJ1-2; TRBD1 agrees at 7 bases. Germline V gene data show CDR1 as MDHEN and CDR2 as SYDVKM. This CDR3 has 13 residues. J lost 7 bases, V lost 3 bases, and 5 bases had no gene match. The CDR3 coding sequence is TGTGCCAGCAGTTTCGACAGGGTGGGTGGCTACACCTTC. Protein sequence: CASSFDRVGGYTF.

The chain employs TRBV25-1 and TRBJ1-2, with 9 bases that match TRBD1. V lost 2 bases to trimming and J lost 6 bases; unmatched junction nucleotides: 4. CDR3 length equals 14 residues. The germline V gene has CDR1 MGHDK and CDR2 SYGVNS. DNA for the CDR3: TGTGCCAGCAGTGAAACAGGGGGCTTTAATGGCTACACCTTC. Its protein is CASSETGGFNGYTF.

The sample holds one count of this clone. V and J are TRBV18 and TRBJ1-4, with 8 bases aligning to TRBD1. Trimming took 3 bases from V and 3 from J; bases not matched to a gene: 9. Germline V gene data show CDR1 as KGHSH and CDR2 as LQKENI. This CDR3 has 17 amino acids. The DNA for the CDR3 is TGTGCCAGCTCACCGAGACAGGGGACGGGGCCTAATGAAAAACTGTTTTTT. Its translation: CASSPRQGTGPNEKLFF.

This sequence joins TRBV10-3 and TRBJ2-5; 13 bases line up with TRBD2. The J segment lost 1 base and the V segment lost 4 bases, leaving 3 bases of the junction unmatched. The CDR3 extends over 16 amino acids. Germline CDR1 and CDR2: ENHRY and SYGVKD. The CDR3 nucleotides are TGTGCCATCAGTGGCGGGACTAGCGGGACCCAAGAGACCCAGTACTTC. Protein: CAISGGTSGTQETQYF.

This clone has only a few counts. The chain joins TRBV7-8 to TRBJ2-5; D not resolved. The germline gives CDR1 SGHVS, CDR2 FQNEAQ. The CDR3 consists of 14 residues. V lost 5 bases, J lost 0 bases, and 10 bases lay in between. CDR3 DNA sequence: TGTGCCAGCAGCGGCGGTGTTTACCAAGAGACCCAGTACTTC. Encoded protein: CASSGGVYQETQYF.

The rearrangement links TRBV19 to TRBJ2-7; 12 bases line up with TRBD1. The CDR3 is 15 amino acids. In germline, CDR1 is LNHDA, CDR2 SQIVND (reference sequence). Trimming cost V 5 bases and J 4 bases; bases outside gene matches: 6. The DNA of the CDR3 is TGTGCCAGTAGTCCTGGGACAGGGGGCTCTTACGAGCAGTACTTC. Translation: CASSPGTGGSYEQYF. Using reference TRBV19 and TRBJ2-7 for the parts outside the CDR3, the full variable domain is DGGITQSPKYLFRKEGQNVTLSCEQNLNHDAMYWYRQDPGQGLRLIYYSQIVNDFQKGDIAEGYSVSREKKESFPLTVTSAQKNPTAFYLCASSPGTGGSYEQYFGPGTRLTVT.

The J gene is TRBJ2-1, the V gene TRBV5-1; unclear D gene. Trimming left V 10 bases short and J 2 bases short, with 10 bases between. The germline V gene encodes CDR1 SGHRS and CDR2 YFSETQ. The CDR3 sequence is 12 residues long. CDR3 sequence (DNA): TGCGCCCCCGTAGTCACCTACAATGAGCAGTTCTTC. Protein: CAPVVTYNEQFF.

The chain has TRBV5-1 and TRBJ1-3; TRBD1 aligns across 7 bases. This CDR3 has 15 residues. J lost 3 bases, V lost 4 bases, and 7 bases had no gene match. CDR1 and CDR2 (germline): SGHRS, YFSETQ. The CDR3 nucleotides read TGCGCCAGCAGCCCCGGGACAGCATTTGGAAACACCATATATTTT. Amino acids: CASSPGTAFGNTIYF.

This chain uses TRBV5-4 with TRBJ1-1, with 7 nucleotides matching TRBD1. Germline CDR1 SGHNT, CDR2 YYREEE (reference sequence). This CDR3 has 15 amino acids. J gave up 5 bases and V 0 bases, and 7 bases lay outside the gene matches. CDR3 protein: CASSLGSAGGTEAFF. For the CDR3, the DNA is TGTGCCAGCAGCTTGGGGTCGGCAGGGGGTACTGAAGCTTTCTTT.

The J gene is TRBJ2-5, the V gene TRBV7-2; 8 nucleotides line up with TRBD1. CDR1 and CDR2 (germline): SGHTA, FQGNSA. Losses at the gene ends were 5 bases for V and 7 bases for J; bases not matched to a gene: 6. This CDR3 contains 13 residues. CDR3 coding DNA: TGTGCCAGCAGCCCTCAGGGGGCTGGGACCCAGTACTTC. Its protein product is CASSPQGAGTQYF.

For the CDR3, the DNA is TGCGCCAGCAGCCGGGACAGGGTAGGTGGCTACACCTTC. Protein sequence: CASSRDRVGGYTF. The gene calls are TRBV4-3 and TRBJ1-2; 9 nucleotides agree with TRBD1. CDR1 LGHNA and CDR2 YSLEER come from the germline V gene. This CDR3 comprises 13 residues. The V gene end was trimmed by 4 bases and the J gene end by 7 bases; junction bases not matched to a gene: 4.

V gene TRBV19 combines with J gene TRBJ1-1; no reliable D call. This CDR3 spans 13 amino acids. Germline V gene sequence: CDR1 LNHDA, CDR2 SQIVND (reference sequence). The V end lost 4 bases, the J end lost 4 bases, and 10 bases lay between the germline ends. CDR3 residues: CASSSQRGTEAFF. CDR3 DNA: TGTGCCAGTAGTAGCCAGCGGGGCACTGAAGCTTTCTTT.

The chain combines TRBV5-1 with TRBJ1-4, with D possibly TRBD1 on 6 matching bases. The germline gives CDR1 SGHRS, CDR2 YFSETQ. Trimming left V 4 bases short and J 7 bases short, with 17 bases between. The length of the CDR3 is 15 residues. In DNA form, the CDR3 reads TGCGCCAGCAGCCGTAACAGGGATTCGGGTGAAAAACTGTTTTTT. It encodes CASSRNRDSGEKLFF.

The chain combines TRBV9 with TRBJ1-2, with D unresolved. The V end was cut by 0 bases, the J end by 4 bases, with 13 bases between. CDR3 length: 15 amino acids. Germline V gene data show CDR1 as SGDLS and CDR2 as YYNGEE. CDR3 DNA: TGTGCCAGCAGCGTAGAAGTCTCCGCGGCCTATGGCTACACCTTC. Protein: CASSVEVSAAYGYTF.

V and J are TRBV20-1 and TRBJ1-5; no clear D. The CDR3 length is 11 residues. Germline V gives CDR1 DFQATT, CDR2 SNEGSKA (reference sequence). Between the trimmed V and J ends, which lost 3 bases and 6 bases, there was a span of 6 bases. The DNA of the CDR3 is TGCAGTGCTAGTGCGGGTCAGCCCCAGCATTTT. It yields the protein CSASAGQPQHF.